One sample yielded the 9 T cell receptor beta chains listed below, sequenced in a study of CD8 T cells in ankylosing spondylitis. Study results and caveats: Made up of about eight highly homologous variants, a TCR beta motif appeared characteristic of ankylosing spondylitis blood.

Their target antigens are unknown. TCRdb called the 5' RACE reads again in MiXCR, with one record for every CDR3 protein. Among more than 100,000 distinct CDR3 sequences listed, roughly 18% were seen once. Sequencing was performed on blood, either unsorted or a sorted T cell fraction (not recorded which). The receptors shown here come from a male donor with ankylosing spondylitis.

The chain uses TRBV7-9 and TRBJ2-3; weak D call: TRBD2 (6 bases). Per the germline V gene, CDR1 is SEHNR and CDR2 is FQNEAQ (reference sequence). Trimming stripped 1 base from V and 0 bases from J, with 11 bases between. The CDR3 length is 16 residues. In DNA form, the CDR3 reads TGTGCCAGCAGCTTAGTCGAGGGAGGCAGCACAGATACGCAGTATTTT. Translated, it gives CASSLVEGGSTDTQYF.

V is TRBV4-1 and J is TRBJ1-2, with TRBD1 as a possible D gene (6 bases). The CDR3 totals 18 residues. The germline gives CDR1 MGHRA, CDR2 YSYEKL. The V gene lost 0 bases and the J gene lost 3 bases, with 20 bases spanning the gap. The chain's CDR3 is CASSQESFRTDKDYGYTF. In DNA, the CDR3 is TGCGCCAGCAGCCAAGAATCATTCCGGACAGACAAAGACTATGGCTACACCTTC.

The rearrangement links TRBV18 to TRBJ1-6; D is perhaps TRBD1 (6 bases). V shed 3 bases and J shed 9 bases, with 9 bases lying between them. Germline V CDR1 and CDR2: KGHSH, LQKENI. The CDR3 loop spans 13 amino acids. The CDR3 nucleotides read TGTGCCAGCTCACCCCCGGACAGTTCACCCCTCCACTTT. Translation: CASSPPDSSPLHF.

This clonotype was recorded at least ten times. The gene calls are TRBV28 and TRBJ2-1, with 14 bases fitting TRBD2. Per germline, CDR1 MDHEN and CDR2 SYDVKM. With 6 bases clipped from V and 8 bases from J, the junction kept 6 bases outside the gene matches. CDR3 length equals 15 residues. The CDR3 nucleotides are TGTGCCAGCAGGCGGACTAGCGGGAGGATGGATGAGCAGTTCTTC. Its translation: CASRRTSGRMDEQFF.

There are a few counts of this clonotype. The chain links TRBV28 to TRBJ2-3; 7 bases line up with TRBD2. The CDR3 loop spans 15 amino acids. Germline V lookup: CDR1 MDHEN, CDR2 SYDVKM. V lost 2 bases and J lost 0; bases outside the gene matches: 2. The CDR3 sequence: CASSLDSGSTDTQYF. The DNA of the CDR3 is TGTGCCAGCAGTTTAGATAGCGGGAGCACAGATACGCAGTATTTT.

CDR3 nucleotide sequence: TGTGCCAGCAGTTCCATGGCGGGAGGGCCTTACGAGCAGTACTTC. Protein sequence: CASSSMAGGPYEQYF. The rearrangement uses TRBV2 and TRBJ2-7, with 9 bases identical to TRBD2. There are 15 residues in the CDR3. Germline trimming cut 5 bases from V and 4 bases from J; bases unmatched to any gene: 9. CDR1 SNHLY and CDR2 FYNNEI come from the germline V gene.

The chain employs TRBV27 and TRBJ1-5, with a possible D match to TRBD1 (6 bases). Germline lookup yields CDR1 MNHEY and CDR2 SMNVEV (reference sequence). The CDR3 is 15 residues long. V shed 5 bases and J shed 2 bases, with 13 bases lying between them. The DNA for the CDR3 is TGTGCCAGCAGTCAGGGGACGGGCGGCAATCAGCCCCAGCATTTT. Protein: CASSQGTGGNQPQHF.

This clonotype was seen many times. The V call is TRBV5-1, the J call TRBJ2-7; no clear D gene. The CDR3 contains 13 residues. Germline V gene data show CDR1 as SGHRS and CDR2 as YFSETQ. The V end lost 2 bases, the J end lost 4 bases, and 10 bases lay between the germline ends. CDR3 coding DNA: TGCGCCAGCAGCTTCCGGACGGATTACGAGCAGTACTTC. This translates into CASSFRTDYEQYF. The variable domain in full, completed from reference TRBV5-1 and TRBJ2-7, reads KAGVTQTPRYLIKTRGQQVTLSCSPISGHRSVSWYQQTPGQGLQFLFEYFSETQRNKGNFPGRFSGRQFSNSRSEMNVSTLELGDSALYLCASSFRTDYEQYFGPGTRLTVT.

This clonotype showed up many times. This rearrangement joins TRBV29-1 to TRBJ2-5; D gene unclear. Germline V gene sequence: CDR1 SQVTM, CDR2 ANQGSEA. This CDR3 has 18 amino acids. V lost 0 bases to trimming and J lost 0 bases, with 20 bases between them. The CDR3 coding sequence is TGCAGCGTTGAAGAAGAAGGGCCTAAAGGTGGTTACCAAGAGACCCAGTACTTC. Protein sequence: CSVEEEGPKGGYQETQYF.